Below, one T cell receptor beta chain is given with its context. Its target is not known. The assay was immunoSEQ multiplex PCR, and TCRdb's table has in-frame clones only and misses some. The table includes about 130,000 clones, roughly 92% detected once. This specimen belongs to a study of T cell responses to AZD1222 COVID-19 vaccine. Study in general: It was second doses at about 4 or about 12 weeks that were pooled.

Whole-study findings and limits: Recipients of AZD1222 seropositive at baseline numbered only five or six. Repertoire sampling happened only post peak T cell response. Donors were mostly white British, more females; clonal diversity possibly underestimated.

The TCR was taken from an adult in good health. Specimen: peripheral blood, collected on day 0 of AZD1222 vaccination.

The CDR3: CASSPQQGPLGQPQHF. The CDR3 DNA is TGTGCCAGCAGCCCTCAACAGGGTCCGTTAGGTCAGCCCCAGCATTTT. The V gene is TRBV27, the J gene TRBJ1-5, with D perhaps matching TRBD1 (6 bases). V lost 6 bases and J lost 6, with 21 bases in between. CDR1 and CDR2 (germline): MNHEY, SMNVEV (reference sequence). The CDR3 runs to 16 residues.